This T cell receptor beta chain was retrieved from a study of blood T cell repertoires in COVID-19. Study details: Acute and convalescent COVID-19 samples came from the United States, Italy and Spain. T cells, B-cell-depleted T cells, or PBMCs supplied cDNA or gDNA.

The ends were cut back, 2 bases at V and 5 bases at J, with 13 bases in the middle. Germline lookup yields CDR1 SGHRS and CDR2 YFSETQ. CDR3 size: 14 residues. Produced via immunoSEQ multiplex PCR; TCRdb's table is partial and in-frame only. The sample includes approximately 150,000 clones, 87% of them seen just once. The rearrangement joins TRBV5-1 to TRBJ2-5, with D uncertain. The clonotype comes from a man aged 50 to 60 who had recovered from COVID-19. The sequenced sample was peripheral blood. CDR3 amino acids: CASSFLPQVETQYF. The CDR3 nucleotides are TGCGCCAGCAGCTTTTTGCCCCAGGTCGAGACCCAGTACTTC. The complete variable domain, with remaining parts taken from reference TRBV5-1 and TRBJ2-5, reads KAGVTQTPRYLIKTRGQQVTLSCSPISGHRSVSWYQQTPGQGLQFLFEYFSETQRNKGNFPGRFSGRQFSNSRSEMNVSTLELGDSALYLCASSFLPQVETQYFGPGTRLLVL.